The 30 T cell receptor beta chains listed next were all sequenced from one sample in a study of T cells and Merkel cell carcinoma outcomes. TCRdb keeps only in-frame clones here, not all; method: immunoSEQ multiplex PCR. Of approximately 10,000 clones detected, about 95% appear once; the ten largest clones hold about 0.95%. Material for sequencing was tumor tissue from Merkel cell carcinoma. The receptors were sampled from a human donor with Merkel cell carcinoma.

The chain joins TRBV11-2 to TRBJ2-7; no reliable D call. Germline V CDR1 and CDR2: SGHAT, FQNNGV. Trimming took 11 bases from V and 6 from J, leaving 23 bases between them. CDR3 length: 14 residues. The CDR3 loop reads CARPRLGIPSEQYF. In nucleotides, the CDR3 is TGTGCCCGACCAAGGCTGGGAATCCCCTCCGAGCAGTACTTC.

The genes are TRBV30 and TRBJ1-5; tentatively, D is TRBD1 (6 bases). Germline CDR1 GTSNPN, CDR2 SVGIG (reference sequence). Trimming took off 1 base at V and 1 base at J, with 8 bases between the two ends. This CDR3 is built from 14 residues. CDR3 amino acids: CAWSAGASNQPQHF. CDR3 nucleotides: TGTGCCTGGAGTGCGGGGGCCAGCAATCAGCCCCAGCATTTT.

Here the CDR3 reads CASSIGGLETQYF. The CDR3 DNA sequence: TGTGCCAGCAGTATTGGGGGGCTTGAGACCCAGTACTTC. The V gene is TRBV6-1, the J gene TRBJ2-5; D may correspond to TRBD1 or TRBD2 (6 bases each). This CDR3 has 13 residues. V was clipped by 5 bases and J by 5 bases, with 12 bases between them. Germline-derived CDR1 and CDR2 are MNHNS and SASEGT.

The chain combines TRBV9 with TRBJ2-1; possibly TRBD2 for D (5 bases). V was cut by 3 bases and J by 5 bases, with 18 bases left in between. Germline V gives CDR1 SGDLS, CDR2 YYNGEE. The CDR3 has 16 amino acids. The CDR3 region has the DNA TGTGCCAGCAGCGCACCCCATGGGAGCAATCACAATGAGCAGTTCTTC. Translation: CASSAPHGSNHNEQFF.

A few counts support this clone. The chain combines TRBV7-2 with TRBJ2-5; no firm D call. From germline, CDR1 is SGHTA and CDR2 FQGNSA. Trimming stripped 5 bases from V and 7 bases from J, with 5 bases between. This CDR3 spans 10 amino acids. For the CDR3, the DNA is TGTGCCAGCAGCCTAGGGACCCAGTACTTC. Translated, it gives CASSLGTQYF.

V gene TRBV18 combines with J gene TRBJ2-6; D remains ambiguous. The CDR3 is 15 amino acids. V lost 1 base, J lost 0 bases, and 4 bases lay in between. The germline V gene has CDR1 KGHSH and CDR2 LQKENI. The CDR3 bases are TGTGCCAGCTCACCACAGGTCTCTGGGGCCAACGTCCTGACTTTC. This sequence encodes CASSPQVSGANVLTF.

This clone was seen once. The chain employs TRBV4-1 and TRBJ1-1, with D perhaps matching TRBD1 (6 bases). The CDR3 has 16 amino acids. Trimming stripped 4 bases from V and 5 bases from J, with 20 bases between. Germline V lookup: CDR1 MGHRA, CDR2 YSYEKL. Here the CDR3 DNA reads TGCGCCAGCAGCCTCGAGGGGGGAGCGCTTGGTACTGAAGCTTTCTTT. It codes for CASSLEGGALGTEAFF.

The chain has TRBV9 and TRBJ2-3; D tentatively reads TRBD1 or TRBD2 (5 bases each). V dropped 3 bases and J dropped 9 bases, with 14 bases sitting between them. CDR3 size: 13 residues. Germline CDR1 SGDLS, CDR2 YYNGEE. CDR3 sequence: CASSEGLARTQYF. As DNA, the CDR3 is TGTGCCAGCAGCGAGGGGTTAGCGCGGACGCAGTATTTT.

V gene TRBV19 combines with J gene TRBJ1-1; D not resolved. V was trimmed by 1 base and J by 6 bases, leaving 9 bases between them. This CDR3 contains 13 residues. Per the germline V gene, CDR1 is LNHDA and CDR2 is SQIVND (reference sequence). CDR3: CASSIGGSPEAFF. CDR3 coding DNA: TGTGCCAGTAGTATAGGCGGGAGTCCTGAAGCTTTCTTT.

This clone was seen a handful of times. The chain couples TRBV7-9 to TRBJ2-5; tentatively, D is TRBD1 (6 bases). The CDR3 loop spans 16 amino acids. V lost 7 bases, J lost 1 base, and 19 bases lay in between. Germline CDR1 is SEHNR and CDR2 is FQNEAQ (reference sequence). CDR3 region: CASTHGQTYFQETQYF. DNA of the CDR3: TGTGCCAGCACCCATGGACAGACCTATTTCCAAGAGACCCAGTACTTC.

This clone was counted a few times. This chain joins TRBV11-2 and TRBJ2-3; D is possibly TRBD2 (5 bases). CDR1 SGHAT and CDR2 FQNNGV come from the germline V gene. The CDR3 has 16 residues. Trimming cost V 1 base and J 1 base, with 12 bases left between them. CDR3 DNA sequence: TGTGCCAGCAGCTTAGGGTGGACTCCCGGCACAGATACGCAGTATTTT. It yields the protein CASSLGWTPGTDTQYF. Using reference TRBV11-2 and TRBJ2-3 for the parts outside the CDR3, the full variable domain is EAGVAQSPRYKIIEKRQSVAFWCNPISGHATLYWYQQILGQGPKLLIQFQNNGVVDDSQLPKDRFSAERLKGVDSTLKIQPAKLEDSAVYLCASSLGWTPGTDTQYFGPGTRLTVL.

This rearrangement joins TRBV7-9 to TRBJ1-1; D is ambiguous. This CDR3 has 15 residues. Per germline, CDR1 SEHNR and CDR2 FQNEAQ (reference sequence). With 0 bases removed from V and 5 bases from J, the gap between germline ends came to 13 bases. CDR3 nucleotides: TGTGCCAGCAGCTTAGCGCGGGGATTTGGGACTGAAGCTTTCTTT. Residues: CASSLARGFGTEAFF.

Notes on this clone: Germline and junction disagree at one end, which may indicate a read error. The chain joins TRBV4-3 to TRBJ1-1; 9 nucleotides align to TRBD1. The CDR3 runs to 16 residues. From germline, CDR1 is LGHNA and CDR2 YSLEER. CDR3 coding DNA: TGCACCAGCAGCCAAGGGACAGGGAACATGAACACTGAAGCTTTCTTT. This encodes CTSSQGTGNMNTEAFF.

The V and J genes are TRBV30 and TRBJ1-5; no definite D call. Trimming took off 2 bases at V and 7 bases at J, with 12 bases between the two ends. Per the germline V gene, CDR1 is GTSNPN and CDR2 is SVGIG (reference sequence). The CDR3 sequence is 13 residues long. This CDR3 reads CAWSIEEDQPQHF. The CDR3 coding sequence is TGTGCCTGGAGTATAGAGGAAGACCAGCCCCAGCATTTT.

J is TRBJ2-3 and V is TRBV2, with D uncertain. The germline V and J ends were trimmed by 3 bases and 0 bases, with 7 bases remaining between them. The CDR3 consists of 14 residues. CDR1 is SNHLY and CDR2 is FYNNEI in the germline V gene. Here the CDR3 DNA reads TGTGCCAGCAGTGAGAGTACTAGCACAGATACGCAGTATTTT. It codes for CASSESTSTDTQYF.

The chain links TRBV27 to TRBJ2-5; the D gene is possibly TRBD1 (5 bases). CDR3 length: 13 amino acids. Germline CDR1 reads MNHEY; CDR2 reads SMNVEV (reference sequence). The ends were cut back, 7 bases at V and 3 bases at J, with 12 bases in the middle. The CDR3 DNA reads TGTGCCAGCAAAGGGGTGGGTGAAGAGACCCAGTACTTC. It codes for CASKGVGEETQYF.

The genes are TRBV2 and TRBJ1-2; no definite D call. The CDR3 is made up of 14 amino acids. The germline V gene encodes CDR1 SNHLY and CDR2 FYNNEI. V lost 4 bases and J 6 bases, leaving 15 bases between the germline ends. DNA of the CDR3: TGTGCCAGCAGTGGGCAGGAATGGGCCGATGGCTACACCTTC. Protein product: CASSGQEWADGYTF.

The V and J genes are TRBV5-1 and TRBJ2-1; 8 bases fit TRBD2. The germline CDR1 and CDR2 sequences are SGHRS and YFSETQ. V shed 2 bases and J 3 bases; nucleotides not matched to a gene: 4. The CDR3 sequence is 15 residues long. The chain's CDR3 is CASSFLAGNYNEQFF. The DNA for the CDR3 is TGCGCCAGCAGCTTCTTAGCGGGGAACTACAATGAGCAGTTCTTC.

The rearrangement links TRBV9 to TRBJ2-5, with no clear D. V lost 0 bases to trimming and J lost 4 bases, with 4 bases between them. The germline CDR1 and CDR2 sequences are SGDLS and YYNGEE. This CDR3 spans 12 amino acids. CDR3 sequence (DNA): TGTGCCAGCAGCGTAGTAAGAGAGACCCAGTACTTC. It specifies CASSVVRETQYF.

A single count supports this clone. The V call is TRBV14, the J call TRBJ2-3; TRBD1 matches at 7 bases. CDR3 length: 13 amino acids. The germline V gene encodes CDR1 SGHDN and CDR2 FVKESK. With V trimmed by 4 bases and J by 10 bases, 8 bases remained unmatched. This chain's CDR3 is CASSRRGTDSQYF. DNA of the CDR3: TGTGCCAGCAGCCGCCGAGGGACAGACTCGCAGTATTTT.

The chain is built from TRBV11-1 and TRBJ2-5, with D possibly matching TRBD2 (5 bases). V was trimmed by 7 bases and J by 4 bases, leaving 19 bases between them. Germline CDR1 reads SGHAT; CDR2 reads FQDESV (reference sequence). The CDR3 is 15 residues long. DNA of the CDR3: TGTGCCAGCACCCCGACTCCACTGGGAGCAGAGACCCAGTACTTC. Its translation: CASTPTPLGAETQYF.

Points on this clone: The same CDR3 arises from other DNA sequences in this sample as well. The genes are TRBV11-3 and TRBJ2-3, with 9 bases identical to TRBD2. Per the germline V gene, CDR1 is SGHNT and CDR2 is YENEEA. This CDR3 has 15 amino acids. The ends lost 3 bases at V and 5 bases at J; junction bases unmatched: 6. CDR3 bases: TGTGCCAGCAGCTTTAGCGGGAGAGGCGTAGATACGCAGTATTTT. Translating it yields CASSFSGRGVDTQYF.

This clone occurred once. The chain combines TRBV19 with TRBJ1-2; 7 nucleotides line up with TRBD1. V trimming: 7 bases; J trimming: 8 bases; junction bases outside the gene matches: 13. There are 14 residues in the CDR3. Per germline, CDR1 LNHDA and CDR2 SQIVND (reference sequence). CDR3 DNA: TGTGCCAGTAACCGTTTGACAGGGTCGGTCGGCTACACCTTC. Translated: CASNRLTGSVGYTF.

This rearrangement joins TRBV23-1 to TRBJ2-3; D tentatively fits TRBD1 or TRBD2 (6 bases each). TRBV23-1 counts as an open reading frame of uncertain function. The CDR3 length is 16 residues. Trimming left V 6 bases short and J 0 bases short, with 16 bases between. The CDR3 region is CASSPGAGPSTDTQYF. As DNA, the CDR3 is TGCGCCAGCAGCCCGGGGGCTGGCCCCAGCACAGATACGCAGTATTTT.

As for this clone: The germline gene is not matched at one end of the junction; a read error may be the cause. The same CDR3 is also encoded by other DNA sequences in this sample. The CDR3 nucleotides read TGTGCCAGCACTGCAAGTGAAGGGAACGAGCAGTATTTC. Translated: CASTASEGNEQYF. The chain recombines TRBV2 with TRBJ2-7; D ambiguous. Per germline, CDR1 SNHLY and CDR2 FYNNEI. The CDR3 extends over 13 amino acids.

The V call is TRBV7-9, the J call TRBJ1-2; maybe TRBD1 (5 bases). Germline V CDR1 and CDR2: SEHNR, FQNEAQ (reference sequence). The germline V and J ends were trimmed by 5 bases and 4 bases, with 14 bases remaining between them. The length of the CDR3 is 14 residues. As DNA, the CDR3 is TGTGCCAGCAGCCAATCGACGGACACCTATGGCTACACCTTC. Encoded protein: CASSQSTDTYGYTF.

This chain joins TRBV30 and TRBJ1-4, with 7 bases fitting TRBD1. The germline V gene has CDR1 GTSNPN and CDR2 SVGIG (reference sequence). The CDR3 runs to 13 residues. With 4 bases clipped from V and 10 bases from J, the junction kept 9 bases outside the gene matches. The CDR3 here is CAWKTGRTGKLFF. DNA for the CDR3: TGTGCCTGGAAGACAGGGAGGACTGGAAAACTGTTTTTT.

V is TRBV6-5 and J is TRBJ1-1; the match to TRBD1 covers 7 bases. CDR3 size: 13 residues. V lost 5 bases to trimming and J lost 4 bases; unmatched junction nucleotides: 4. Germline lookup yields CDR1 MNHEY and CDR2 SVGAGI. The CDR3 protein is CASSRQGPTEAFF. The CDR3 DNA reads TGTGCCAGCAGTCGACAGGGACCCACTGAAGCTTTCTTT.

The chain employs TRBV18 and TRBJ1-1; D uncertain. Between the trimmed V and J ends, which lost 2 bases and 1 base, there was a span of 14 bases. The CDR3 length is 16 residues. Germline V gene sequence: CDR1 KGHSH, CDR2 LQKENI. The CDR3 nucleotides read TGTGCCAGCTCACCATACCAAGGGTCTTGGAACACTGAAGCTTTCTTT. The encoded protein is CASSPYQGSWNTEAFF.

This chain connects TRBV14 to TRBJ2-3, with D unresolved. V was shortened by 7 bases and J by 5 bases, with 10 bases between the two germline ends. This CDR3 is built from 12 residues. Germline V gene sequence: CDR1 SGHDN, CDR2 FVKESK. In DNA, the CDR3 is TGTGCCAGCAATCGGTTGGGAGATACGCAGTATTTT. Its protein is CASNRLGDTQYF. Together with reference TRBV14 and TRBJ2-3, the CDR3 gives the full variable domain: EAGVTQFPSHSVIEKGQTVTLRCDPISGHDNLYWYRRVMGKEIKFLLHFVKESKQDESGMPNNRFLAERTGGTYSTLKVQPAELEDSGVYFCASNRLGDTQYFGPGTRLTVL.